The T cell receptor beta chain under discussion was sequenced for a study of T cells after yellow fever vaccination (dated by TCRdb to between 2018 and 2021). About the full investigation: Libraries from fractions with low cell numbers were prepared with the SMART-Seq v4 Ultra Low Input RNA kit. To follow T-cell clones before and after primary and booster YFV17D yellow fever vaccination, bulk TCR alpha and beta repertoires were sequenced over time. Two healthy male donors, one aged 18 to 30 and one aged 30 to 40 years, made up the cohort. Blood was collected at multiple timepoints before and after primary and secondary immunization, and bulk PBMC replicates and cell subsets were isolated.

Points on this clonotype: Its antigen remains undetermined. No base quality values were provided; no much bigger clone lies one nucleotide off.

V loses 3 bases at its end and J loses 0 bases; junction bases beyond the gene matches: 16. The germline V gene (reference sequence) supplies CDR1 DFQATT and CDR2 SNEGSKA. From its cysteine to its phenylalanine, the CDR3 spans 19 amino acids. The retained sequence is limited to the CDR3, 57 bases, with the frame set at the first base. TCR cDNA was synthesized by 5'RACE template switching, through which a universal primer site and unique molecular identifiers were introduced. cDNA synthesis was primed from both the TCR alpha and TCR beta constant segments. Library amplification involved two PCR steps, and the second step added sample barcodes and sequencing adapters. Sequencing of the libraries was done on either Illumina HiSeq 2500 (2x100 bp) or NovaSeq (2x150 bp). In the authors' own workflow: Demultiplexing of reads and collapsing into UMI consensus sequences were performed with MIGEC, and V(D)J alignment was carried out with MiXCR. Using edgeR on replicate PBMC samples, clonotypes were called vaccine-responding if FDR was below 0.01 and the log2 fold change was above 5 up to day 15. CD4 or CD8 identity was assigned to each bulk clonotype according to whether the clonotype was present at higher abundance in the sequenced CD4 repertoire or the sequenced CD8 repertoire. The public reads were reanalyzed by TCRdb: fastp trimming at Q25, MiXCR alignment, in-frame beta chains only. Each CDR3 protein appears once, grouped with its most common genes and DNA. None of the V and J calls come from the authors' own analysis; TCRdb made them. Across this sample there are around 160,000 distinct CDR3 sequences, with 5.5% to 7.5% seen only once. Jointly, the top ten make up 2.5% to 3% of the sample.

What the authors observed across the whole study: A small share of clonotypes was detected in both CD4 and CD8 compartments, with the overlap likely arising from convergent recombination. Most clones expanded after primary vaccination were re-detected after the booster (approximately 95% of CD4 and about nine tenths of CD8), suggesting broad memory maintenance. FACS-sorted repertoires could contain abundant contaminating clonotypes from the bulk population, so computational filtering was required. Compared with the primary T-cell response, the secondary T-cell response was weaker but faster, peaking on day 5 rather than day 15. The study included only two donors, which limits how far the findings can be generalized.

The treatment or condition tag for this specimen amounts to: live attenuated yellow fever vaccine strain. PBMCs were isolated from peripheral blood using a standard Ficoll-Paque protocol. Dynabeads CD4 and CD8 positive selection kits were used to isolate the CD4 and CD8 T-cell fractions. TriZol was used to extract RNA from bulk PBMCs, from CD4 and CD8 fractions, and from dextramer-positive and dextramer-negative fractions. The receptor comes from a man between 18 and 29 years old who received the YFV17D yellow fever vaccine. This chain joins TRBV20-1 to TRBJ1-5; 8 central nucleotides agree with TRBD1. This sample comprised CD4+ T cells sorted from PBMCs, obtained less than 6 days after the first yellow fever vaccination. The CDR3 protein is CSASRYLLGQGRSNQPQHF. The DNA sequence is given as TGCAGTGCTAGTCGTTATCTACTAGGACAGGGCCGTAGCAATCAGCCCCAGCATTTT.